This entry features one TCR beta chain sequence. Its antigen is still unknown. The memory fraction was CD4+CD45RO+CD25- cells. This CDR3 contains 17 residues. Germline V gene sequence: CDR1 MNHEY, CDR2 SVGEGT. V lost 8 bases to trimming and J lost 3 bases, with 22 bases between them. Findings of the study overall: Tumor memory CD4+ T cell TCR gene usage was found to cluster with blood and lymph node memory CD4+ cells and with lymph node naive CD4+ cells.

Constant-region reverse primers amplified full-length variable regions, followed by semi-nested Nested Universal Primer A PCR. One entry per CDR3 protein, called by TCRdb with MiXCR from the 5' RACE reads. Of approximately 7,200 distinct CDR3 sequences listed, about 37% are singletons. Source material: memory CD4+ T cells sorted from blood. As to subset: memory CD4+ T cells, CD4+CD45RO+CD25-. This chain uses TRBV6-2 or TRBV6-3 with TRBJ2-2; a weak D match, TRBD1 (8 bases). The clonotype comes from a female donor with breast cancer. CDR3 sequence (DNA): TGTGCCAGCGCCAGACGACTTACAGGGGGGGACACCGGGGAGCTGTTTTTT. This sequence encodes CASARRLTGGDTGELFF.